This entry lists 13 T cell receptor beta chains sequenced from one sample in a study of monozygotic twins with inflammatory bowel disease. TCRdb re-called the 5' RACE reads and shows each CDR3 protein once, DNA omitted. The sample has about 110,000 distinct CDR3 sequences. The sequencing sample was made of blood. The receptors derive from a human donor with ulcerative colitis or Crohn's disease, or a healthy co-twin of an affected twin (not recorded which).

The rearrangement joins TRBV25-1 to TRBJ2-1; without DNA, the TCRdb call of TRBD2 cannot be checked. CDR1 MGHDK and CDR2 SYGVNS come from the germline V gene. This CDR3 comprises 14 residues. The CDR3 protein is CASSVRGGLWEQFF.

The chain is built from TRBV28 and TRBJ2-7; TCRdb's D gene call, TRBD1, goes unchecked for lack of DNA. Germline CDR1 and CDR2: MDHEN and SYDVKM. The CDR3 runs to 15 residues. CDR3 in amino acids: CASSPPNPPGYEQYF.

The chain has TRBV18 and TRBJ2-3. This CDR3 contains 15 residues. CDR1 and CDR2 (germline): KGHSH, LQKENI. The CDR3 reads CASSNRDGSTDTQYF.

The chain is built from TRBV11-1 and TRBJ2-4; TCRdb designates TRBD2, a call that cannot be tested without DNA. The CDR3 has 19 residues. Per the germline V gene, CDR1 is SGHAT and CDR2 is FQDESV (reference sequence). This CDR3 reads CASSFLLHVGGLAKNIQYF. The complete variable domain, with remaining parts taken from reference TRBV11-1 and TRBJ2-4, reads EAEVAQSPRYKITEKSQAVAFWCDPISGHATLYWYRQILGQGPELLVQFQDESVVDDSQLPKDRFSAERLKGVDSTLKIQPAELGDSAMYLCASSFLLHVGGLAKNIQYFGAGTRLSVL.

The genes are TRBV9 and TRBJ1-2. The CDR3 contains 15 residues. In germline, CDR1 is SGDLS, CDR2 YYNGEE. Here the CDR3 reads CASSVEAELNYGYTF.

This CDR3 reads CSVEISGSYTF. The chain links TRBV29-1 to TRBJ1-2. CDR3 size: 11 residues. CDR1 and CDR2 from the germline V gene are SQVTM and ANQGSEA.

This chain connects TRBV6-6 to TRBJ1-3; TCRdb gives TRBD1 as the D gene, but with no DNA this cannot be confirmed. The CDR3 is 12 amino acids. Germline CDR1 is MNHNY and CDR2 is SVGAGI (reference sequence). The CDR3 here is CASRDTGNTIYF.

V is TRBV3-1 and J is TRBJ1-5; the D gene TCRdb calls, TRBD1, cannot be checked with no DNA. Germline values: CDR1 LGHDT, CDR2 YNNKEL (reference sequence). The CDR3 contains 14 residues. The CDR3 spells CASSPQGYNQPQHF.

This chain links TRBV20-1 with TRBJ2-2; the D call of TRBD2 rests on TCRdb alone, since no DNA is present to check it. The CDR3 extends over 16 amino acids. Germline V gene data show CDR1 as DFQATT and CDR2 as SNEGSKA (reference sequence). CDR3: CSAMGGLGTWTGELFF.

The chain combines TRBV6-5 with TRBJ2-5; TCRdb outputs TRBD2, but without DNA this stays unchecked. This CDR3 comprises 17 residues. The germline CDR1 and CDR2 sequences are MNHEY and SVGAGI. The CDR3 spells CASSYSASSGSRETQYF.

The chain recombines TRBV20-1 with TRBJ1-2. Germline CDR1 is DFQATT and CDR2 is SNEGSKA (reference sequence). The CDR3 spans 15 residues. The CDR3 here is CSARDQGEANYGYTF.

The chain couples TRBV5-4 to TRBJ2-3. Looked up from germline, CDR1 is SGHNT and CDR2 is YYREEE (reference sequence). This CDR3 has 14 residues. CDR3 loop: CASAMERGPDTQYF.

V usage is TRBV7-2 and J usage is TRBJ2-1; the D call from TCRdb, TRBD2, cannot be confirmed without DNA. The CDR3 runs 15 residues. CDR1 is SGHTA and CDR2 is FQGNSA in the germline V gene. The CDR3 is CASSQGLADWSEQFF.